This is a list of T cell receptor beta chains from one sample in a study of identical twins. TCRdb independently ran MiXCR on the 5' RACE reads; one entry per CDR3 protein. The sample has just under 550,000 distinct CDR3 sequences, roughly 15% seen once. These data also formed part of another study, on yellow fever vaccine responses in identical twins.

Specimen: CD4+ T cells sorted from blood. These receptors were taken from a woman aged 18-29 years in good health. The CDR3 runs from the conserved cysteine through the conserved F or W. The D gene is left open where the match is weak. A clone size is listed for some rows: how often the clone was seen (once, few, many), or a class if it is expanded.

TGTGCCAGCAGCGTAGAAATCGGGTACAATGAGCAGTTCTTC	CASSVEIGYNEQFF	NA	NA	TRBV9	TRBJ2-1
TGTGCCAGCAGCCAAGAAGTCGCAATTGGAACCACCGGGGAGCTGTTTTTT	CASSQEVAIGTTGELFF	few	NA	TRBV14	TRBJ2-2
TGTGCCAGCTCGGACAGGGTCGGCAATCAGCCCCAGCATTTT	CASSDRVGNQPQHF	few	TRBD1	TRBV6-6	TRBJ1-5
TGTGCCAGCAGCACGGGGACATTTACGAACACTGAAGCTTTCTTT	CASSTGTFTNTEAFF	NA	NA	TRBV11-2	TRBJ1-1
TGCTGTGCTAGACGTACTGTAGCGGGGGCCCGGGATACGCAGTATTTT	CCARRTVAGARDTQYF	NA	TRBD2	TRBV20-1	TRBJ2-3
TGCGCCAGCAGCTTCCCCTCGGCTGAACCCTATGGCTACACCTTC	CASSFPSAEPYGYTF	many	NA	TRBV4-1	TRBJ1-2
TGCAGTGCTAGAGGGGTACGTGATGGGGCCAACGTCCTGACTTTC	CSARGVRDGANVLTF	NA	NA	TRBV20-1	TRBJ2-6
TGTGCCAGCAGCTTACCAGACAGGGGGCACACTGAAGCTTTCTTT	CASSLPDRGHTEAFF	NA	TRBD1	TRBV7-9	TRBJ1-1
TGTGCCAGCAGTTACCGGGACAGCTTTAAACGGGATGGCTACACCTTC	CASSYRDSFKRDGYTF	NA	TRBD1	TRBV12-3/TRBV12-4	TRBJ1-2
TGTGCCAGCTCACTAGCGGGAGGGGAGGTCTACGAGCAGTACTTC	CASSLAGGEVYEQYF	few	TRBD2	TRBV10-3	TRBJ2-7
TGTGCCAGTACCCCAGTGAGCTCTGGAAACACCATATATTTT	CASTPVSSGNTIYF	NA	NA	TRBV19	TRBJ1-3
TGTGCCAGCAGCCACACGGTTAGTGAAGCTTTCTTT	CASSHTVSEAFF	many	NA	TRBV3-1	TRBJ1-1
TGTGCCAGCAGTTTTAGTAGTACTAGCGGATACAGTGACATTAAAAACATTCAGTACTTC	CASSFSSTSGYSDIKNIQYF	NA	TRBD2	TRBV12-3/TRBV12-4	TRBJ2-4
TGTGCCAGCAGCTTGTCCCCGGGATCTCCGGAGACAGATACGCAGTATTTT	CASSLSPGSPETDTQYF	NA	NA	TRBV5-6	TRBJ2-3
TGCAGTGCTAGATCCCCGGGACTAGCGGAAGAGACCCAGTACTTC	CSARSPGLAEETQYF	once	TRBD2	TRBV20-1	TRBJ2-5
TGTGCCATCAGTCATAGCCTAACCGGGACAGAAGCAGATACGCAGTATTTT	CAISHSLTGTEADTQYF	few	TRBD1	TRBV10-3	TRBJ2-3
TGCGCCAGCAGCTTGGCGGGCAGTGCAACTAACTATGGCTACACCTTC	CASSLAGSATNYGYTF	few	NA	TRBV5-1	TRBJ1-2
TGTGCCAGCAGTGAAGGACGGATAGCCAAAAACATTCAGTACTTC	CASSEGRIAKNIQYF	NA	NA	TRBV25-1	TRBJ2-4
TGCGCCAGCAGCTTGGTTCTATCGACAGATCGAACTAATGAAAAACTGTTTTTT	CASSLVLSTDRTNEKLFF	few	NA	TRBV5-1	TRBJ1-4
TGTGCCAGCAGCATCAGGACTAGCGGGAGCTCCTACGAGCAGTACTTC	CASSIRTSGSSYEQYF	few	TRBD2	TRBV7-9	TRBJ2-7
TGTGCCAGCAGTTTAAGCGGGAGGGCCGGTTACGAGCAGTTCTTC	CASSLSGRAGYEQFF	few	TRBD2	TRBV28	TRBJ2-1
TGCGCCAGCAGCTTGGGATTCCAGGGATACGAGCAGTACTTC	CASSLGFQGYEQYF	few	NA	TRBV5-1	TRBJ2-7
TGTGCCAGCAGTCCCGAAGACAGGGCTTGGGGCTACACCTTC	CASSPEDRAWGYTF	many	TRBD1	TRBV12-3/TRBV12-4	TRBJ1-2
TGTGCCAGCAGCTTCATGGAGACCCAGTACTTC	CASSFMETQYF	NA	NA	TRBV7-9	TRBJ2-5
TGTGCCATCAGTGAAAGCCCGGGTTTGTACGAGCAGTACTTC	CAISESPGLYEQYF	NA	NA	TRBV10-3	TRBJ2-7
TGCAGTGCTAGCTCACTAGGGGGGCCAAATCAGCCCCAGCATTTT	CSASSLGGPNQPQHF	NA	NA	TRBV20-1	TRBJ1-5
TGCGCCAGCAGTGACCCCGATGAGCAGTTCTTC	CASSDPDEQFF	few	NA	TRBV10-2	TRBJ2-1
TGCGCCAGCAGCGGGGGGGGCGGGAGTTATTCCTACGAGCAGTACTTC	CASSGGGGSYSYEQYF	NA	NA	TRBV5-1	TRBJ2-7
TGTGCCAGCAGTCCCAACGGGGCCCCGGGAGCTTTCTTT	CASSPNGAPGAFF	NA	NA	TRBV12-3/TRBV12-4	TRBJ1-1
TGCGCCAGCAGCTTGGCAGGTAGCGGGAGTTTTGAGACCCAGTACTTC	CASSLAGSGSFETQYF	many	TRBD2	TRBV5-1	TRBJ2-5
TGCGCCAGCAGGCAAGGGATGGAGACCCAGTACTTC	CASRQGMETQYF	many	NA	TRBV5-1	TRBJ2-5
TGTGCCATCAGTACAACGGCAGGGGCCAACTATGGCTACACCTTC	CAISTTAGANYGYTF	few	NA	TRBV10-3	TRBJ1-2
TGCAGCGTTGAGGGACAGGGGGCAAACTATGGCTACACCTTC	CSVEGQGANYGYTF	few	TRBD1	TRBV29-1	TRBJ1-2
TGTGCCAGCAGTTTGTTGCAGGGGGGTTCCAATCAGCCCCAGCATTTT	CASSLLQGGSNQPQHF	many	TRBD1	TRBV12-3/TRBV12-4	TRBJ1-5
TGTGCCACGAAACTAGGAGCCCTAGCGACTACAGATACGCAGTATTTT	CATKLGALATTDTQYF	few	NA	TRBV5-3	TRBJ2-3
TGCGCCAGCAGCCTAGGGGGGTCTGGTCAGCCCCAGCATTTT	CASSLGGSGQPQHF	NA	NA	TRBV5-1	TRBJ1-5
TGCAGTGCTAGAGTACTGGGTCCGGCCAAAAACATTCAGTACTTC	CSARVLGPAKNIQYF	few	NA	TRBV20-1	TRBJ2-4
TGCGCCAGCCGGGACAGGGGCACAGATACGCAGTATTTT	CASRDRGTDTQYF	NA	TRBD1	TRBV5-1	TRBJ2-3
TGTGCCAGCAGCTGGACGGGACAGGGGAGTATTTACTTC	CASSWTGQGSIYF	NA	TRBD1	TRBV5-6	TRBJ2-4
TGTGCCAGCAGCTTAGGAGGCCACTCGAATGAGCAGTTCTTC	CASSLGGHSNEQFF	NA	NA	TRBV7-9	TRBJ2-1
TGCGCCAGCAGCCTACCGACAGGGACTAGCACAGATACGCAGTATTTT	CASSLPTGTSTDTQYF	many	NA	TRBV5-1	TRBJ2-3
TGTGCCAGCAGCCCACAGGGAAGCACCGGGGAGCTGTTTTTT	CASSPQGSTGELFF	few	NA	TRBV7-3	TRBJ2-2
TGTGCCAGCAGTTTGCGGCTAGCGGGAGACACAGGCTACGAGCAGTACTTC	CASSLRLAGDTGYEQYF	NA	TRBD2	TRBV28	TRBJ2-7
TGCAGTGCTAGAGACGGACAGGGAAAATACGAGCAGTACTTC	CSARDGQGKYEQYF	NA	TRBD1	TRBV20-1	TRBJ2-7
TGTGCCAGCAGTGTGAATAGTGGGTCGGGTTACGAGCAGTACTTC	CASSVNSGSGYEQYF	few	NA	TRBV25-1	TRBJ2-7
TGTGCCAGCAGACACGCCGCACGCTACGAGCAGTACTTC	CASRHAARYEQYF	few	NA	TRBV3-1	TRBJ2-7
TGCAGCGTCCCGACAGGCGAGGGGTACAATGAGCAGTTCTTC	CSVPTGEGYNEQFF	many	NA	TRBV29-1	TRBJ2-1
TGCGCCAGCAGCTTGGGGGCTAGCGGGGGCGCAGATACGCAGTATTTT	CASSLGASGGADTQYF	many	TRBD2	TRBV5-1	TRBJ2-3